These 5 T cell receptor beta chains originate from one sample sequenced in a study of shared clonotypes between healthy human individuals. Clones were sequenced by immunoSEQ multiplex PCR, and TCRdb holds only the in-frame ones, with some missing. Altogether 450,000 to 600,000 clones are present, roughly 78% being singletons, with the ten largest covering roughly 12%. The sample consisted of PBMCs. The receptors shown here come from a woman between 40 and 50 years old in good health. Some clones in this sample may be carry-over from other donors' samples.

This clone was seen once. The chain links TRBV4-1 to TRBJ1-1; D is uncertain. The CDR3 length is 18 residues. Looked up from germline, CDR1 is MGHRA and CDR2 is YSYEKL. V was trimmed by 0 bases and J by 0 bases, leaving 17 bases between them. CDR3 region: CASSQDWVPGDMNTEAFF. For the CDR3, the DNA is TGCGCCAGCAGCCAAGATTGGGTACCGGGAGACATGAACACTGAAGCTTTCTTT.

This chain joins TRBV6-5 and TRBJ2-7; D is unclear. V gave up 4 bases and J gave up 5 bases, with 18 bases separating them. CDR3 size: 15 residues. Germline V gene data show CDR1 as MNHEY and CDR2 as SVGAGI. The CDR3 loop reads CASSSLQLSIDEQYF. CDR3 DNA sequence: TGTGCCAGCAGTTCCCTACAGCTAAGTATTGACGAGCAGTACTTC.

The chain employs TRBV5-5 and TRBJ2-7; D possibly matches TRBD1 or TRBD2 (5 bases each). This CDR3 contains 14 residues. Trimming left V 4 bases short and J 0 bases short, with 11 bases between. Germline lookup yields CDR1 SGHKS and CDR2 YYEKEE (reference sequence). The CDR3 region is CASSRDRNSYEQYF. In nucleotides, the CDR3 is TGTGCCAGCAGCCGGGACCGTAACTCCTACGAGCAGTACTTC.

V gene TRBV28 combines with J gene TRBJ2-3; D remains unclear. Between the trimmed V and J ends, which lost 4 bases and 5 bases, there was a span of 4 bases. Germline V CDR1 and CDR2: MDHEN, SYDVKM. The length of the CDR3 is 11 residues. Written as DNA, the CDR3 is TGTGCCAGCAGTTACCAAGATACGCAGTATTTT. Amino acids: CASSYQDTQYF. Full variable domain (rest looked up from reference TRBV28 and TRBJ2-3): DVKVTQSSRYLVKRTGEKVFLECVQDMDHENMFWYRQDPGLGLRLIYFSYDVKMKEKGDIPEGYSVSREKKERFSLILESASTNQTSMYLCASSYQDTQYFGPGTRLTVL.

A few counts support this clone. The chain carries TRBV7-3 and TRBJ2-2; no definite D call. Germline V gene sequence: CDR1 SGHTA, CDR2 FQGTGA. The V and J ends lost 4 bases and 0 bases respectively, with 3 bases between them. The CDR3 contains 13 residues. The CDR3 region is CASSYSNTGELFF. The CDR3 DNA reads as TGTGCCAGCAGCTACTCGAACACCGGGGAGCTGTTTTTT. The full variable domain, its missing parts supplied by reference TRBV7-3 and TRBJ2-2, is GAGVSQTPSNKVTEKGKYVELRCDPISGHTALYWYRQSLGQGPEFLIYFQGTGAADDSGLPNDRFFAVRPEGSVSTLKIQRTERGDSAVYLCASSYSNTGELFFGEGSRLTVL.